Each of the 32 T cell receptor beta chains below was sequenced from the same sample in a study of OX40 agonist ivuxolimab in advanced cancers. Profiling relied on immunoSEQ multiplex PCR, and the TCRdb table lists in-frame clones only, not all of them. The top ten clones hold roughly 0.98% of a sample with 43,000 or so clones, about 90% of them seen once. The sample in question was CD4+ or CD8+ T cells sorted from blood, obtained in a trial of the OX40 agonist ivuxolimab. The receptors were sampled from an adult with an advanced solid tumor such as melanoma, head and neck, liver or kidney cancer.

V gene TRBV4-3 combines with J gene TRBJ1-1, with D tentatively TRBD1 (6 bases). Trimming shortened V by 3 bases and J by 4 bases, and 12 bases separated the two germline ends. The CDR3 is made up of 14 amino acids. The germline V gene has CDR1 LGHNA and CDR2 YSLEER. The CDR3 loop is CASSHNTGSTEAFF. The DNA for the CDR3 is TGCGCCAGCAGCCATAACACAGGGAGCACTGAAGCTTTCTTT.

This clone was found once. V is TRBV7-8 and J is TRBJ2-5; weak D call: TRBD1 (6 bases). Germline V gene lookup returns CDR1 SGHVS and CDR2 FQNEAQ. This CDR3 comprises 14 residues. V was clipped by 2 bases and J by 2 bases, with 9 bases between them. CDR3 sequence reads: CASSLFRGQETQYF. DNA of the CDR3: TGTGCCAGCAGCTTATTCAGGGGTCAAGAGACCCAGTACTTC.

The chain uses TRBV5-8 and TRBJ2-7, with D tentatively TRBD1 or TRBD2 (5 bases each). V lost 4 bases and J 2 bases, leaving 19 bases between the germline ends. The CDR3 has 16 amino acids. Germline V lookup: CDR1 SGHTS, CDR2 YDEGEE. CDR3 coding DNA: TGTGCCAGCAGCGCACCCTGGGTGGGACGAGCCTACGAGCAGTACTTC. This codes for CASSAPWVGRAYEQYF.

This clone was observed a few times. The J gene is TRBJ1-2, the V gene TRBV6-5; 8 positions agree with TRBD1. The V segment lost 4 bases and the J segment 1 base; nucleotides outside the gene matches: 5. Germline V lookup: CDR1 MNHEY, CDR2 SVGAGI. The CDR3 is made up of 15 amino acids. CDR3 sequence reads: CASSWGQALNYGYTF. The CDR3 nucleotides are TGTGCCAGCAGTTGGGGACAGGCCCTTAACTATGGCTACACCTTC.

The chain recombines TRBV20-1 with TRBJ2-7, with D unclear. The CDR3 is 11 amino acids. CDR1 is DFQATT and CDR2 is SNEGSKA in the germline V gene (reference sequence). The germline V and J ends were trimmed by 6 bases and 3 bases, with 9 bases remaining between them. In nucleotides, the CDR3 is TGCAGTGCCCTGAACAGCTACGAGCAGTACTTC. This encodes CSALNSYEQYF.

The CDR3 here is CASSLGTSGVQETQYF. CDR3 coding DNA: TGTGCCAGCAGCCTCGGGACTAGCGGGGTTCAAGAGACCCAGTACTTC. The V and J genes are TRBV7-9 and TRBJ2-5; 13 positions agree with TRBD2. Trimming cost V 5 bases and J 2 bases; bases outside gene matches: 5. This CDR3 region has 16 residues. Germline V gene lookup returns CDR1 SEHNR and CDR2 FQNEAQ (reference sequence).

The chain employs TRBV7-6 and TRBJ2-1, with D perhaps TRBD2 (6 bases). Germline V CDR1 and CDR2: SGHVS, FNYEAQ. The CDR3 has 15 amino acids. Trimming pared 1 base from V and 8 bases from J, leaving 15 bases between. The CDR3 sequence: CASSLVERATYEQFF. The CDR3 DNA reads TGTGCCAGCAGCTTAGTGGAGCGGGCAACATATGAGCAGTTCTTC. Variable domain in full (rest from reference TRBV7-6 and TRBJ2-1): GAGVSQSPRYKVTKRGQDVALRCDPISGHVSLYWYRQALGQGPEFLTYFNYEAQQDKSGLPNDRFSAERPEGSISTLTIQRTEQRDSAMYRCASSLVERATYEQFFGPGTRLTVL.

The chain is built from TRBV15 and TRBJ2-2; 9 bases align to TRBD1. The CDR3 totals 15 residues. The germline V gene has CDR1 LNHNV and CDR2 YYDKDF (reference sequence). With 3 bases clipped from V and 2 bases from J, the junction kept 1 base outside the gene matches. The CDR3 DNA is TGTGCCACCAGCAGGGACAGGGGTAACACCGGGGAGCTGTTTTTT. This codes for CATSRDRGNTGELFF. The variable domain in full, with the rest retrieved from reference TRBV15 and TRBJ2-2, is DAMVIQNPRYQVTQFGKPVTLSCSQTLNHNVMYWYQQKSSQAPKLLFHYYDKDFNNEADTPDNFQSRRPNTSFCFLDIRSPGLGDTAMYLCATSRDRGNTGELFFGEGSRLTVL.

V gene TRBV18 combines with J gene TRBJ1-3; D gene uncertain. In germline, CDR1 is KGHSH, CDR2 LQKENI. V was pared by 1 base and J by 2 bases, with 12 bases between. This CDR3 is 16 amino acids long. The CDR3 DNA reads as TGTGCCAGCTCACCACTAAGCCGGGATCCTGGAAACACCATATATTTT. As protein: CASSPLSRDPGNTIYF.

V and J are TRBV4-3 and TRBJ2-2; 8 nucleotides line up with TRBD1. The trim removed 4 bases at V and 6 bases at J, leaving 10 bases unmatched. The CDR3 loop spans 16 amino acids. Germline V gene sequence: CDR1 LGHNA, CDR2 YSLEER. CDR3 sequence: CASSRFRGQGAGELFF. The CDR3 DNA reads TGCGCCAGCAGCCGGTTCAGGGGGCAGGGAGCCGGGGAGCTGTTTTTT.

The CDR3, as DNA: TGCGCCAGCAGCCAAGATCGGACAGGGGGTGCAGATACGCAGTATTTT. The encoded protein is CASSQDRTGGADTQYF. The V call is TRBV4-1, the J call TRBJ2-3; the match to TRBD1 covers 10 bases. In germline, CDR1 is MGHRA, CDR2 YSYEKL. Trimming took 0 bases from V and 4 from J; bases not matched to a gene: 4. The CDR3 sequence is 16 residues long.

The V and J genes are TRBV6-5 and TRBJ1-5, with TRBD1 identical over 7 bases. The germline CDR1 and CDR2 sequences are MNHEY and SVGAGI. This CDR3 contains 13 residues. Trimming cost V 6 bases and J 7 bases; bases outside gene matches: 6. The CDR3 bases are TGTGCCAGCAGGCAGCAACAGGGGCAGCCCCAGCATTTT. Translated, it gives CASRQQQGQPQHF.

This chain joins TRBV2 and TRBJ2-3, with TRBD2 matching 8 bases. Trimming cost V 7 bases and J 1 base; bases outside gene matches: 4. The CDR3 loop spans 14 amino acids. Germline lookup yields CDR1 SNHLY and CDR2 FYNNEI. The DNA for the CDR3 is TGTGCCAGCACCCCGACTAGCGGCACAGATACGCAGTATTTT. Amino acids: CASTPTSGTDTQYF.

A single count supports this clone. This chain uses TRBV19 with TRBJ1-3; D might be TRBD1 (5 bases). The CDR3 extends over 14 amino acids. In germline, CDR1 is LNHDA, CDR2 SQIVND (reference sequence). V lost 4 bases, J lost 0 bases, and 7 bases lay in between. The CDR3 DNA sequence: TGTGCCAGTAGTACAGGGTACTCTGGAAACACCATATATTTT. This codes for CASSTGYSGNTIYF.

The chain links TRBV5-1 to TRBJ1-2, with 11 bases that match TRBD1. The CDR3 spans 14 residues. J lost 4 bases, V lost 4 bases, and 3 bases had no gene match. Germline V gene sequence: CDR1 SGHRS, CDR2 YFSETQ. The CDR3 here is CASSPGQGGYGYTF. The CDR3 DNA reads TGCGCCAGCAGCCCGGGACAGGGGGGCTATGGCTACACCTTC.

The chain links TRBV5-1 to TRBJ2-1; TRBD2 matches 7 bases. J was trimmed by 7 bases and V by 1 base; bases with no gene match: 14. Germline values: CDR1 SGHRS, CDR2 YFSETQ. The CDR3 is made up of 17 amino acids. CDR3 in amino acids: CASSLTSSAGVGNEQFF. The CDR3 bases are TGCGCCAGCAGCTTGACAAGTTCGGCGGGAGTAGGGAATGAGCAGTTCTTC.

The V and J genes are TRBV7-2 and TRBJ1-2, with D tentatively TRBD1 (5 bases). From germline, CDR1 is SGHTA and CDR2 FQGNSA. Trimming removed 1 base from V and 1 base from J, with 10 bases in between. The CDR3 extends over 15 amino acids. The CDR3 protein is CASSLGGGINYGYTF. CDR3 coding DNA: TGTGCCAGCAGCTTAGGGGGCGGGATTAACTATGGCTACACCTTC.

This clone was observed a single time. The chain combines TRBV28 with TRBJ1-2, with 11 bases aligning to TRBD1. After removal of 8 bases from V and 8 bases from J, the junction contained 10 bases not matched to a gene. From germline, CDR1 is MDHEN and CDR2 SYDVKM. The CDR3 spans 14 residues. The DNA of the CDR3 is TGTGCCAGCCGGACAGGGGGCGCGACGTTGGGCTACACCTTC. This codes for CASRTGGATLGYTF.

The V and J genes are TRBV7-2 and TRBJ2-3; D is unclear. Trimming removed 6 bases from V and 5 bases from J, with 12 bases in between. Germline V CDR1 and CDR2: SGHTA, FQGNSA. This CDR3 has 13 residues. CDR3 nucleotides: TGTGCCAGCAGTTCCGGGCCCGAAGATACGCAGTATTTT. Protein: CASSSGPEDTQYF. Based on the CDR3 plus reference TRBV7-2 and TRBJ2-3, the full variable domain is GAGVSQSPSNKVTEKGKDVELRCDPISGHTALYWYRQSLGQGLEFLIYFQGNSAPDKSGLPSDRFSAERTGGSVSTLTIQRTQQEDSAVYLCASSSGPEDTQYFGPGTRLTVL.

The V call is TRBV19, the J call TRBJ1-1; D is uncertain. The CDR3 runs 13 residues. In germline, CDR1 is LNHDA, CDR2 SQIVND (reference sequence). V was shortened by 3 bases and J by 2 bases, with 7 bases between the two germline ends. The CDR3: CASSIGYNTEAFF. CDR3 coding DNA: TGTGCCAGTAGTATTGGGTATAACACTGAAGCTTTCTTT.

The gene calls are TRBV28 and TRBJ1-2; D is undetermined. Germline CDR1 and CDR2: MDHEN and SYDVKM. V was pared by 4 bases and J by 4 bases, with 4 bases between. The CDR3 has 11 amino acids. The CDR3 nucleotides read TGTGCCAGCAGTTCGAGCTATGGCTACACCTTC. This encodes CASSSSYGYTF.

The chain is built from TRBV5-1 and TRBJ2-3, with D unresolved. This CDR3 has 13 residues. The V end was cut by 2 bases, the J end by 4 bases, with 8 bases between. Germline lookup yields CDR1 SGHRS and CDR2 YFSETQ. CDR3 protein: CASSFSTPDTQYF. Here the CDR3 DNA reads TGCGCCAGCAGCTTTTCAACTCCAGATACGCAGTATTTT.

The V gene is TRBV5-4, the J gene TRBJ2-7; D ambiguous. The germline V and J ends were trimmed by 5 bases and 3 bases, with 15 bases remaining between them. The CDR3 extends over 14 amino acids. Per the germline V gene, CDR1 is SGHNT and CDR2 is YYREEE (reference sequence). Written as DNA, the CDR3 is TGTGCCAGCAGTGCACGAATAGGTAACTACGAGCAGTACTTC. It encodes CASSARIGNYEQYF.

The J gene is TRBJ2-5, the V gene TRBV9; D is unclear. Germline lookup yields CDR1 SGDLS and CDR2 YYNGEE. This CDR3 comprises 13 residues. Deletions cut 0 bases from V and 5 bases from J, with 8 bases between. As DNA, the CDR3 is TGTGCCAGCAGCGTAGACTCTCTGGAGACCCAGTACTTC. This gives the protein CASSVDSLETQYF.

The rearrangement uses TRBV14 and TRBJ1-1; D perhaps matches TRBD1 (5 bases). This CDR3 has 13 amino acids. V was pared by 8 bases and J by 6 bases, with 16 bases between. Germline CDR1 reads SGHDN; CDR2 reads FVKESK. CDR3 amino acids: CASGDRLESEAFF. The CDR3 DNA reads TGTGCCAGCGGCGACAGACTTGAATCTGAAGCTTTCTTT.

The CDR3 here is CASSRPSGRETQYF. As DNA, the CDR3 is TGTGCCAGCAGTCGGCCTAGCGGGAGAGAGACCCAGTACTTC. V usage is TRBV6-5 and J usage is TRBJ2-5; 10 bases match TRBD2. Unmatched junction bases numbered 4, after V lost 5 bases and J lost 4 bases. Germline assignment: CDR1 MNHEY and CDR2 SVGAGI. The CDR3 runs 14 residues.

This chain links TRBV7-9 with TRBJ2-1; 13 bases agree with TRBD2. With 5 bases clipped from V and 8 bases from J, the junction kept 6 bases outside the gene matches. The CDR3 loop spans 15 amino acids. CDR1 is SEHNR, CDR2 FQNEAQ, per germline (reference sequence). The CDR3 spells CASSGGTSGRDEQFF. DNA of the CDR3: TGTGCCAGCAGCGGAGGTACTAGCGGGAGGGATGAGCAGTTCTTC.

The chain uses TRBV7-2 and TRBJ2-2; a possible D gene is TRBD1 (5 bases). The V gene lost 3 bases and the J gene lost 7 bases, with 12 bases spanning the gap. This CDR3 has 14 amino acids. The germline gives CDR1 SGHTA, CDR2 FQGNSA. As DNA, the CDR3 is TGTGCCAGCAGCTTTAAGGGGCTGGTCGGGGAGCTGTTTTTT. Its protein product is CASSFKGLVGELFF.

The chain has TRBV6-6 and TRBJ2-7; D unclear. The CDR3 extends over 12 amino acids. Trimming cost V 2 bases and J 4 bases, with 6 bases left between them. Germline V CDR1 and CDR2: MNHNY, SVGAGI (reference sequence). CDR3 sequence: CASSYALYEQYF. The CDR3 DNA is TGTGCCAGCAGTTACGCCCTTTACGAGCAGTACTTC.

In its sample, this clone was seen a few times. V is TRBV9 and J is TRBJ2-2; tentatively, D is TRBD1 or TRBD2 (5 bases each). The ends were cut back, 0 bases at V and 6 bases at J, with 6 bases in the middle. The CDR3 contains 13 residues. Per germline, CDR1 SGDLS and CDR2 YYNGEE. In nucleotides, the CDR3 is TGTGCCAGCAGCGTAGGGGGGTCCGGGGAGCTGTTTTTT. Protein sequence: CASSVGGSGELFF.

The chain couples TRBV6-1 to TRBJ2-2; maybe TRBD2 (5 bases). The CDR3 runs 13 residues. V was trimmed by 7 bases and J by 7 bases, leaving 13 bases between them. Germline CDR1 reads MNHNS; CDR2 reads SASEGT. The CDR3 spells CASTGIGVGELFF. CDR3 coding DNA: TGTGCCAGCACGGGAATTGGAGTCGGGGAGCTGTTTTTT.

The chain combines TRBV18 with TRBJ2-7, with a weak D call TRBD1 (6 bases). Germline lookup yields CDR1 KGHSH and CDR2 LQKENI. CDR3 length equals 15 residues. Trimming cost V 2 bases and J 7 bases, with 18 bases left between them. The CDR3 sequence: CASSPLARGNREQYF. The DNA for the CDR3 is TGTGCCAGCTCACCATTGGCCAGGGGAAATCGGGAGCAGTACTTC.